This T cell receptor beta chain was identified in a study of shared clonotypes between healthy human individuals. Terminally differentiated effector memory CD45RA+ cells were excluded by CCR7 positive selection of CD45RO-negative cells. Libraries were prepared by immunoSEQ multiplex PCR; TCRdb keeps only in-frame clonotypes and omits some of them. The sample records more than 2 million clones, over 85% being singletons. Study-level findings and limits: Clonotype sharing across donors was expected to vary with sequencing depth. Generation probabilities of non-shared clonotypes were lower (relative to those shared by all four donors). Sharing across four donors was highest in naive CD4 (approximately 5%) and lowest in memory CD8 (about 0.4%).

Worth noting for this clone: What it binds is unknown.

CDR3 length: 15 residues. Trimming pared 0 bases from V and 6 bases from J, leaving 14 bases between. In germline, CDR1 is SGHAT, CDR2 FQNNGV. V gene TRBV11-2 combines with J gene TRBJ1-2, with D possibly being TRBD1 (6 bases). The receptor's source is a man between 18 and 29 years old in good health. Input material: naive CD8+ T cells sorted from blood. The CDR3 loop is CASSLDPRTVDGYTF. For the CDR3, the DNA is TGTGCCAGCAGCTTAGATCCCAGGACAGTCGATGGCTACACCTTC.